This T cell receptor (beta chain) derives from a study of blood T cell repertoires in COVID-19. Study-wide context: The cDNA or gDNA used as material had been derived from T cells, B-cell-depleted T cells, or PBMCs.

The study drew participants aged about 18 to 89 years from about two dozen US areas. Individuals in the exposed group had encountered a COVID-19 case within 2 weeks preceding study entry. As processed by the authors: Cell counts per sample came from amplifying reference gene primers. Some clones are missing from TCRdb's copy, which holds only in-frame ones; the method was immunoSEQ multiplex PCR. From that table come the V and J calls and clone size; the DNA was used to work out D and trimming. The profile shows 130,000 to 150,000 clones, about 83% of them singletons. The TCR was taken from a woman aged 50 to 65 who had been exposed to COVID-19. The sequenced sample consisted of PBMCs or T cells enriched from blood (not recorded which).

CDR3 protein: CSSQTGSGYTF. The CDR3 region has the DNA TGCAGCTCCCAGACAGGGTCCGGCTACACCTTC. This sequence joins TRBV29-1 and TRBJ1-2; the match to TRBD1 covers 7 bases. The CDR3 is 11 residues long. Germline CDR1 and CDR2: SQVTM and ANQGSEA. The V and J ends lost 8 bases and 8 bases, in that order; junction bases with no gene match: 8.